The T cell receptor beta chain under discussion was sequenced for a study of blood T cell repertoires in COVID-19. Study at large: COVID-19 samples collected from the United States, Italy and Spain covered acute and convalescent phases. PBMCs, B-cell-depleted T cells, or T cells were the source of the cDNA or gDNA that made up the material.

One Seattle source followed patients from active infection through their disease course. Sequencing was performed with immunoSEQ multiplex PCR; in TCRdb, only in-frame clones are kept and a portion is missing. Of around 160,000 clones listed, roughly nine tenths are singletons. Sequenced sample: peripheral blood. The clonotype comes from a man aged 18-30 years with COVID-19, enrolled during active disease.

CDR3 coding DNA: TGTGCCAGCAGCCTATTGTTAGGACTTATGAAGGATGAGCAGTTCTTC. Protein sequence: CASSLLLGLMKDEQFF. The chain is built from TRBV6-2 or TRBV6-3 and TRBJ2-1, with a possible D match to TRBD2 (5 bases). V lost 6 bases, J lost 8 bases, and 23 bases lay in between. Germline CDR1 reads MNHEY; CDR2 reads SVGEGT. The CDR3 is made up of 16 amino acids.